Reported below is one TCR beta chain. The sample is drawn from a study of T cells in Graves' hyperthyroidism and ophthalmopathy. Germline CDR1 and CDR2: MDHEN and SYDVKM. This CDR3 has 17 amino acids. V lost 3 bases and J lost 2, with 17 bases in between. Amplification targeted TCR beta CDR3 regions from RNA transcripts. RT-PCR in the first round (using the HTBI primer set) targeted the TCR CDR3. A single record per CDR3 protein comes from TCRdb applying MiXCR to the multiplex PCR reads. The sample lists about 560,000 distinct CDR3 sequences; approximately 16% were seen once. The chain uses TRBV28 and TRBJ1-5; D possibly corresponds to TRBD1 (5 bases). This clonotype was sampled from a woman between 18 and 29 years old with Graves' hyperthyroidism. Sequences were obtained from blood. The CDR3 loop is CASSFYLPGARNQPQHF. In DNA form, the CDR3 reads TGTGCCAGCAGTTTCTACCTTCCCGGGGCGCGCAATCAGCCCCAGCATTTT.